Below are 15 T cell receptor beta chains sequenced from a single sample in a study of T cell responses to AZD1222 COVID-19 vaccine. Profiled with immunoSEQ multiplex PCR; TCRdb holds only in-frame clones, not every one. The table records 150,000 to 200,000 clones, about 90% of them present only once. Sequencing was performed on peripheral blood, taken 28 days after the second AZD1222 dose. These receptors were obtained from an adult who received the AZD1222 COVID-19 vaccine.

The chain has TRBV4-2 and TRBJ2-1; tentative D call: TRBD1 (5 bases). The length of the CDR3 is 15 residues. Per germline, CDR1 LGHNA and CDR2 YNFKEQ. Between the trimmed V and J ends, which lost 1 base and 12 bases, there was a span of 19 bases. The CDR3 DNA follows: TGTGCCAGCAGCCAAGGATCCTCTGGTCCTCAGGGGCAGTTCTTC. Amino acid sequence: CASSQGSSGPQGQFF.

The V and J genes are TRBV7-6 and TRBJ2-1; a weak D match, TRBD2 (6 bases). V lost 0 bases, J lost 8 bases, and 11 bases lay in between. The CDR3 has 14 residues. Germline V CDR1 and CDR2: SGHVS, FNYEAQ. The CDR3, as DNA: TGTGCCAGCAGCTTAGCCGGGCGGGGCGATGAGCAGTTCTTC. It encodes CASSLAGRGDEQFF.

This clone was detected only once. CDR3 residues: CASSLSPYQPQHF. The CDR3 DNA follows: TGTGCCAGTAGTCTTAGTCCCTATCAGCCCCAGCATTTT. The chain uses TRBV19 and TRBJ1-5; D unclear. Germline CDR1 reads LNHDA; CDR2 reads SQIVND (reference sequence). Trimming stripped 5 bases from V and 5 bases from J, with 10 bases between. CDR3 length: 13 amino acids.

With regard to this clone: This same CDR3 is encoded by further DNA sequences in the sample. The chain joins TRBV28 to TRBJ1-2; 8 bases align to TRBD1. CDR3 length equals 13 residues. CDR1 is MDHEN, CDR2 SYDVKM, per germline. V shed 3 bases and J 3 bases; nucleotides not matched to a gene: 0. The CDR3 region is CASSLDRDYGYTF. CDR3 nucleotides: TGTGCCAGCAGTTTGGACAGGGACTATGGCTACACCTTC.

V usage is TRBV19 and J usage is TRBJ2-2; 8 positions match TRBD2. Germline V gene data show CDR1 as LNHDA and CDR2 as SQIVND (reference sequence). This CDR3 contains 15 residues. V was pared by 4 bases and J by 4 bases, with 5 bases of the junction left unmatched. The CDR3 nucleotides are TGTGCCAGTAGTAACACCGGGACTAGCACCGGGGAGCTGTTTTTT. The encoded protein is CASSNTGTSTGELFF. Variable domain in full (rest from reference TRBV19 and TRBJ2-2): DGGITQSPKYLFRKEGQNVTLSCEQNLNHDAMYWYRQDPGQGLRLIYYSQIVNDFQKGDIAEGYSVSREKKESFPLTVTSAQKNPTAFYLCASSNTGTSTGELFFGEGSRLTVL.

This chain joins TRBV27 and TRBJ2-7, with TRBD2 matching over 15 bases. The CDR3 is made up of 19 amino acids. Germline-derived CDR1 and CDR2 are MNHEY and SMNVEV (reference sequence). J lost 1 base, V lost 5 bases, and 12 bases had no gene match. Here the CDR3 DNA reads TGTGCCAGCAGTCCCCATCGGACTAGCGGGAGGGTGGTGTCCTACGAGCAGTACTTC. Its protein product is CASSPHRTSGRVVSYEQYF.

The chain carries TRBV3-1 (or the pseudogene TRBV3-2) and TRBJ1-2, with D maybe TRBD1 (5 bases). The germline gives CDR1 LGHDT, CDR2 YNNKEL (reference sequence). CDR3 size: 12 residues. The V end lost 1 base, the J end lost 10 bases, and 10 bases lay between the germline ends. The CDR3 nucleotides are TGTGCCAGCAGCCAAGGGGAGGGGTCCTACACCTTC. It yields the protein CASSQGEGSYTF.

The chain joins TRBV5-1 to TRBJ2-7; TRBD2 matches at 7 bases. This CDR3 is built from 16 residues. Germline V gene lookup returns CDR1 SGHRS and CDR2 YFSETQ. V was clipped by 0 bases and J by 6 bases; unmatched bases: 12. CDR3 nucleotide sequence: TGCGCCAGCAGCTTGGTAAGCGGGAATAGCGTGGGCGAGCAGTACTTC. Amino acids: CASSLVSGNSVGEQYF.

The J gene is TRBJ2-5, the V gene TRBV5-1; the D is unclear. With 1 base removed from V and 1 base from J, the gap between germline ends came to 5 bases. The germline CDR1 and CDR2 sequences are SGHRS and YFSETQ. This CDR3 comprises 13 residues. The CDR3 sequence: CASSLQVQETQYF. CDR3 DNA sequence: TGCGCCAGCAGCTTGCAAGTCCAAGAGACCCAGTACTTC.

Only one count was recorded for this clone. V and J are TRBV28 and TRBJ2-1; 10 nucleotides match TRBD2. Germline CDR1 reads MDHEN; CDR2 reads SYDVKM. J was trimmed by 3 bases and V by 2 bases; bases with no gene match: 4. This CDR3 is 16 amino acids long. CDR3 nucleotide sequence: TGTGCCAGCAGTTTAAGTAGCGGGAGGATCTACAATGAGCAGTTCTTC. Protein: CASSLSSGRIYNEQFF.

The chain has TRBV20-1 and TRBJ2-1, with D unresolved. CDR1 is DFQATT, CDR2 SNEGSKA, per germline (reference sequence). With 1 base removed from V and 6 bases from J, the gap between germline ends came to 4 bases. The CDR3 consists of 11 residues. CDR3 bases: TGCAGTGCTAGAGCTTCCAATGAGCAGTTCTTC. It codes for CSARASNEQFF.

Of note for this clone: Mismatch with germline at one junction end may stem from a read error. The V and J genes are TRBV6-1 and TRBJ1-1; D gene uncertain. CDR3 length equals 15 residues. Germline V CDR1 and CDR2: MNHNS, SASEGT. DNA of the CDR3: TGTGCCAGCAGCGAAGTTGGACCCTCGAACACTGAAGCTTTCTTT. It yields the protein CASSEVGPSNTEAFF.

CDR3 coding DNA: TGTGCCAGCAGCTTTTCGGACGCTTATGGCTACACCTTC. Protein product: CASSFSDAYGYTF. V and J are TRBV7-8 and TRBJ1-2; no clear D gene. V lost 3 bases and J lost 5, with 10 bases in between. CDR3 length equals 13 residues. Germline V gene lookup returns CDR1 SGHVS and CDR2 FQNEAQ.

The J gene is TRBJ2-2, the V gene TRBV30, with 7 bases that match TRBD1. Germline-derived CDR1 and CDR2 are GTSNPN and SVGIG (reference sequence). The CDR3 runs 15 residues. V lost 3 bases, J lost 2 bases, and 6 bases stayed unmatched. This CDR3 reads CAWRGGTVNTGELFF. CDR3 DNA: TGTGCCTGGAGGGGTGGGACAGTAAACACCGGGGAGCTGTTTTTT.

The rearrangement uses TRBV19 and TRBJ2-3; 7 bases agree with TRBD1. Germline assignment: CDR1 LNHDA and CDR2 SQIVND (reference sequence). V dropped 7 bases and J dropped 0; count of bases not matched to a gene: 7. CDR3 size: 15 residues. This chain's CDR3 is CASTSGQTSTDTQYF. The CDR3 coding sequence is TGTGCCAGTACCTCGGGACAGACTAGCACAGATACGCAGTATTTT.